The 27 T cell receptor beta chains below all came from one sample that was sequenced in a study of blood T cell repertoires in COVID-19. Sequencing was performed with immunoSEQ multiplex PCR; in TCRdb, only in-frame clones are kept and a portion is missing. The top ten hold approximately 4% of the sample, which has 15,000 to 20,000 clones, roughly nine tenths seen once. Sequenced input: peripheral blood. Every receptor here comes from a human donor in a cohort sampled during active COVID-19.

The V gene is TRBV27, the J gene TRBJ1-2, with D perhaps matching TRBD1 (5 bases). Between the trimmed V and J ends, which lost 6 bases and 4 bases, there was a span of 18 bases. CDR3 size: 15 residues. Germline CDR1 MNHEY, CDR2 SMNVEV (reference sequence). The CDR3 DNA reads TGTGCCAGCAGCCTCGCCGGGACTTCCCCCTATGGCTACACCTTC. Its translation is CASSLAGTSPYGYTF.

The rearrangement links TRBV23-1 to TRBJ1-3, with 7 bases identical to TRBD1. TRBV23-1 is an ORF, with its function uncertain. The V and J ends lost 9 bases and 4 bases, in that order; junction bases with no gene match: 15. The CDR3 loop spans 16 amino acids. For the CDR3, the DNA is TGCGCCAGGCGAGGAAGACAGGGTCAGCACGGAAACACCATATATTTT. It is translated as CARRGRQGQHGNTIYF.

This chain connects TRBV6-2 or TRBV6-3 to TRBJ2-1, with 8 nucleotides matching TRBD2. V dropped 5 bases and J dropped 12; count of bases not matched to a gene: 15. Looked up from germline, CDR1 is MNHEY and CDR2 is SVGEGT. The CDR3 runs 15 residues. The CDR3 is CASSHWGRLAGWQFF. In nucleotides, the CDR3 is TGTGCCAGCAGTCACTGGGGTCGGCTAGCGGGTTGGCAGTTCTTC.

The rearrangement links TRBV4-3 to TRBJ2-7, with 9 bases fitting TRBD1. V trimming: 2 bases; J trimming: 2 bases; junction bases outside the gene matches: 10. The CDR3 runs 17 residues. Germline CDR1 reads LGHNA; CDR2 reads YSLEER. CDR3 sequence reads: CASSQNEGTGYAYEQYF. The CDR3 region has the DNA TGCGCCAGCAGCCAAAACGAAGGGACAGGGTACGCCTACGAGCAGTACTTC.

V and J are TRBV21-1 and TRBJ1-2; the D segment call TRBD1 is taken from the table without a DNA check. TRBV21-1 is reported as a pseudogene. The CDR3 is 15 residues long. CDR3 nucleotide sequence: TGTGCCAGCAGCAACCACTTTAAAGGACAGATTGGCTACACCTTC. Amino acid sequence: CASSNHFKGQIGYTF.

The chain is built from TRBV27 and TRBJ2-1, with D perhaps TRBD1 (5 bases). The CDR3 has 12 amino acids. V lost 0 bases and J lost 10, with 7 bases in between. Germline lookup yields CDR1 MNHEY and CDR2 SMNVEV (reference sequence). CDR3 sequence reads: CASSLSGLEQFF. The CDR3, as DNA: TGTGCCAGCAGTTTATCGGGGCTCGAGCAGTTCTTC.

J is TRBJ1-2 and V is TRBV6-5; perhaps TRBD1 as D (5 bases). Between the trimmed V and J ends, which lost 6 bases and 8 bases, there was a span of 19 bases. The germline V gene encodes CDR1 MNHEY and CDR2 SVGAGI. The length of the CDR3 is 14 residues. In DNA form, the CDR3 reads TGTGCCAGCAGGTTTGCCCAGGGCGTCTTCGGCTACACCTTC. Residues: CASRFAQGVFGYTF.

This chain connects TRBV30 to TRBJ2-2; 9 nucleotides match TRBD2. CDR1 is GTSNPN, CDR2 SVGIG, per germline (reference sequence). V was clipped by 2 bases and J by 6 bases; unmatched bases: 7. The CDR3 covers 15 residues. The CDR3 DNA follows: TGTGCCTGGAGTTTCGGCGGGGGGGCTGCCGGGGAGCTGTTTTTT. It encodes CAWSFGGGAAGELFF.

The chain recombines TRBV6-9 with TRBJ2-7, with TRBD1 matching 7 bases. The trim removed 8 bases at V and 1 base at J, leaving 8 bases unmatched. CDR3 length equals 14 residues. Germline assignment: CDR1 MNHGY and CDR2 SVAAGI. The chain's CDR3 is CASYPGQPSYEQYV. The CDR3 DNA sequence: TGTGCCAGCTATCCGGGACAGCCTTCCTACGAGCAGTACGTC.

This rearrangement joins TRBV2 to TRBJ1-5; D unclear. Deletions cut 8 bases from V and 0 bases from J, with 11 bases between. The CDR3 is 14 residues long. Germline values: CDR1 SNHLY, CDR2 FYNNEI. This CDR3 is CASSRLNSNQPQHF. CDR3 DNA: TGTGCCAGCTCAAGACTCAATAGCAATCAGCCCCAGCATTTT. Full variable domain (remainder filled in from reference TRBV2 and TRBJ1-5): EPEVTQTPSHQVTQMGQEVILRCVPISNHLYFYWYRQILGQKVEFLVSFYNNEISEKSEIFDDQFSVERPDGSNFTLKIRSTKLEDSAMYFCASSRLNSNQPQHFGDGTRLSIL.

The sample holds a few counts of this clone. This chain connects TRBV2 to TRBJ1-3; D is uncertain. The CDR3 runs 14 residues. V shed 1 base and J shed 2 bases, with 6 bases lying between them. Germline CDR1 is SNHLY and CDR2 is FYNNEI. CDR3: CASSEGSAGNTIYF. CDR3 nucleotide sequence: TGTGCCAGCAGTGAAGGTTCGGCTGGAAACACCATATATTTT.

The chain combines TRBV5-4 with TRBJ2-3; 7 positions match TRBD2. The V segment lost 1 base and the J segment 0 bases; nucleotides outside the gene matches: 5. Germline lookup yields CDR1 SGHNT and CDR2 YYREEE (reference sequence). CDR3 length: 16 residues. In nucleotides, the CDR3 is TGTGCCAGCAGCTTGAGGCTAGCGGCTAGCACAGATACGCAGTATTTT. Protein product: CASSLRLAASTDTQYF.

The chain uses TRBV18 and TRBJ2-2; D unclear. Germline assignment: CDR1 KGHSH and CDR2 LQKENI. V lost 3 bases and J 5 bases, leaving 16 bases between the germline ends. The CDR3 is 16 amino acids. The DNA of the CDR3 is TGTGCCAGCTCACCCGATGCCAGTACGATAACCGGGGAGCTGTTTTTT. Residues: CASSPDASTITGELFF.

This sequence joins TRBV12-5 and TRBJ1-4; D gene ambiguous. The CDR3 is made up of 13 amino acids. Looked up from germline, CDR1 is LGHNT and CDR2 is FRNRAP. Trimming shortened V by 2 bases and J by 10 bases, and 11 bases separated the two germline ends. CDR3: CASGLSGSGKLFF. The DNA of the CDR3 is TGTGCTAGTGGTTTGTCAGGCTCTGGAAAACTGTTTTTT.

The chain recombines TRBV28 with TRBJ2-7; TRBD1 might be the D (6 bases). The CDR3 runs to 15 residues. V was cut by 6 bases and J by 3 bases, with 18 bases left in between. Germline lookup yields CDR1 MDHEN and CDR2 SYDVKM. CDR3 sequence (DNA): TGTGCCAGCAGCCCCTTCGGGACACCAATCTACGAGCAGTACTTC. Translated: CASSPFGTPIYEQYF.

This clone appeared a single time. The CDR3 here is CASSRTSGSTDTQYF. CDR3 in DNA: TGTGCCAGCAGTAGGACTAGCGGGAGCACAGATACGCAGTATTTT. The chain recombines TRBV9 with TRBJ2-3; 11 nucleotides align to TRBD2. This CDR3 contains 15 residues. Germline loops: CDR1 SGDLS, CDR2 YYNGEE. J gave up 0 bases and V 5 bases, and 2 bases lay outside the gene matches.

The J gene is TRBJ2-3, the V gene TRBV15; tentatively, D is TRBD2 (5 bases). There are 16 residues in the CDR3. The ends were cut back, 3 bases at V and 4 bases at J, with 17 bases in the middle. The germline CDR1 and CDR2 sequences are LNHNV and YYDKDF (reference sequence). CDR3 bases: TGTGCCACCAGCAGCGCAGCGGTGACACGGGCAGATACGCAGTATTTT. Protein: CATSSAAVTRADTQYF.

The chain couples TRBV5-4 to TRBJ2-3; TRBD2 might be the D (5 bases). Trimming left V 3 bases short and J 1 base short, with 15 bases between. Germline loops: CDR1 SGHNT, CDR2 YYREEE (reference sequence). The CDR3 loop spans 16 amino acids. CDR3 loop: CASSSPFGGRTDTQYF. In DNA, the CDR3 is TGTGCCAGCAGCTCTCCCTTTGGAGGTCGCACAGATACGCAGTATTTT.

The CDR3, as DNA: TGTGCCAGCAGAACCCGGGACAGGGAGTACGAGCAGTACGTC. It translates to CASRTRDREYEQYV. The V gene is TRBV6-5, the J gene TRBJ2-7; 9 nucleotides match TRBD1. V lost 6 bases and J lost 4; bases outside the gene matches: 7. This CDR3 contains 14 residues. Germline V gene data show CDR1 as MNHEY and CDR2 as SVGAGI.

The chain joins TRBV2 to TRBJ1-2; 10 nucleotides line up with TRBD1. Looked up from germline, CDR1 is SNHLY and CDR2 is FYNNEI. This CDR3 spans 15 amino acids. J gave up 8 bases and V 2 bases, and 8 bases lay outside the gene matches. Here the CDR3 reads CASSERRQGALGYTF. In nucleotides, the CDR3 is TGTGCCAGCAGTGAACGGCGACAGGGGGCTCTAGGCTACACCTTC.

The chain is built from TRBV4-1 and TRBJ1-6, with TRBD1 identical over 10 bases. In germline, CDR1 is MGHRA, CDR2 YSYEKL. The CDR3 length is 15 residues. J gave up 7 bases and V 4 bases, and 4 bases lay outside the gene matches. The CDR3 DNA sequence: TGCGCCAGCAGCCTAGGACAGGGGGACAATTCACCCCTCCACTTT. Residues: CASSLGQGDNSPLHF.

V is TRBV7-9 and J is TRBJ2-2; 8 nucleotides agree with TRBD1. After removal of 5 bases from V and 6 bases from J, the junction contained 2 bases not matched to a gene. From germline, CDR1 is SEHNR and CDR2 FQNEAQ (reference sequence). The length of the CDR3 is 13 residues. The DNA of the CDR3 is TGTGCCAGCAGCGCCAGGGGGCCCGGGGAGCTGTTTTTT. Its protein is CASSARGPGELFF.

There are a few counts of this clone. J is TRBJ1-2 and V is TRBV27, with 9 bases aligning to TRBD1. This CDR3 region has 15 residues. CDR1 is MNHEY and CDR2 is SMNVEV in the germline V gene (reference sequence). V dropped 5 bases and J dropped 0; count of bases not matched to a gene: 4. The CDR3 sequence: CASSGTGRSNYGYTF. The CDR3 DNA reads as TGTGCCAGCAGTGGGACAGGGAGGTCTAACTATGGCTACACCTTC.

The V gene is TRBV6-5, the J gene TRBJ2-3; D call uncertain. The CDR3 is 14 residues long. Deletions cut 0 bases from V and 0 bases from J, with 4 bases between. Germline CDR1 reads MNHEY; CDR2 reads SVGAGI. The CDR3 coding sequence is TGTGCCAGCAGTTACTCCAGAAGCACAGATACGCAGTATTTT. As protein: CASSYSRSTDTQYF.

This clone was seen more than once but under ten times. The CDR3 loop is CASSSSQAQPQHF. The CDR3 DNA sequence: TGTGCCAGCAGCTCTTCGCAGGCTCAGCCCCAGCATTTT. This chain connects TRBV7-9 to TRBJ1-5; D is unclear. Trimming took 4 bases from V and 6 from J, leaving 10 bases between them. This CDR3 is 13 amino acids long. CDR1 is SEHNR and CDR2 is FQNEAQ in the germline V gene (reference sequence).

V gene TRBV12-3 or TRBV12-4 combines with J gene TRBJ1-1, with a tentative D call TRBD1 (6 bases). The CDR3 is made up of 11 amino acids. V was shortened by 6 bases and J by 10 bases, with 12 bases between the two germline ends. The CDR3 sequence: CASSSGDAAFF. The CDR3 nucleotides are TGTGCCAGCAGCTCAGGGGATGCAGCTTTCTTT.

Turning to this clone: This sample includes further DNA sequences coding for the same CDR3. The CDR3 reads CASSGGGAQETQYF. As DNA, the CDR3 is TGTGCCAGCAGCGGGGGCGGGGCCCAAGAGACCCAGTACTTC. The chain couples TRBV9 to TRBJ2-5, with D perhaps matching TRBD2 (6 bases). Trimming took 3 bases from V and 1 from J, leaving 10 bases between them. This CDR3 has 14 amino acids. CDR1 is SGDLS, CDR2 YYNGEE, per germline.